One and the same sample provided the 27 T cell receptor beta chains below, sequenced in a study of patients and donors after allogeneic stem cell transplantation. TCRdb passed the RT-PCR reads through MiXCR, listing each CDR3 protein once. Seen here are over 2,000 distinct CDR3 sequences, more than 25% observed once, and the top ten hold 16%. The sample consisted of blood, either unsorted or a sorted T cell fraction (not recorded which). The receptor set was obtained from a human donor who was either an allogeneic HSCT recipient or a stem cell or donor lymphocyte infusion donor (not recorded which). It is not recorded whose cells these are; they may come from a transplant donor.

The rearrangement links TRBV20-1 to TRBJ2-3; possibly TRBD1 or TRBD2 for D (5 bases each). The V gene lost 0 bases and the J gene lost 1 base, with 14 bases spanning the gap. The germline CDR1 and CDR2 sequences are DFQATT and SNEGSKA (reference sequence). There are 16 residues in the CDR3. CDR3 protein: CSARDRGLPGTDTQYF. DNA for the CDR3: TGCAGTGCTAGAGATCGGGGCCTCCCGGGCACAGATACGCAGTATTTT.

This clonotype is categorized as medium-sized (0.01 to 0.1%). The rearrangement joins TRBV10-3 to TRBJ1-1; weak D call: TRBD1 (5 bases). The V end was cut by 9 bases, the J end by 1 base, with 9 bases between. This CDR3 has 12 residues. Per the germline V gene, CDR1 is ENHRY and CDR2 is SYGVKD. The CDR3 is CAIGHSNTEAFF. Here the CDR3 DNA reads TGTGCCATTGGACACTCGAACACTGAAGCTTTCTTT.

This clonotype was detected only a few times. The rearrangement links TRBV11-2 to TRBJ2-7, with 7 bases lining up with TRBD2. J gave up 5 bases and V 2 bases, and 9 bases lay outside the gene matches. CDR3 length: 15 amino acids. Germline V gene sequence: CDR1 SGHAT, CDR2 FQNNGV. The CDR3 loop reads CASSLIGLVKDEQYF. The CDR3 nucleotides read TGTGCCAGCAGCTTAATCGGACTAGTGAAGGACGAGCAGTACTTC.

This chain joins TRBV12-3 or TRBV12-4 and TRBJ2-1; no clear D. The CDR3 totals 13 residues. V was cut by 1 base and J by 6 bases, with 7 bases left in between. CDR3 protein: CASSLGRSNEQFF. CDR3 nucleotide sequence: TGTGCCAGCAGTTTAGGACGCAGCAATGAGCAGTTCTTC.

This sequence joins TRBV21-1 and TRBJ2-3; TRBD1 is taken as the D call from the table, unchecked against the DNA. TRBV21-1 is marked as a pseudogene. The CDR3 is made up of 15 amino acids. The CDR3 region is CASSTKPRGTDTQYF. The CDR3, as DNA: TGTGCCAGCAGCACAAAGCCCCGGGGCACAGATACGCAGTATTTT.

The CDR3 reads CASSPHGTPDYNEQFF. The CDR3, as DNA: TGTGCCAGCAGCCCCCACGGAACCCCCGACTACAATGAGCAGTTCTTC. J is TRBJ2-1 and V is TRBV7-3; D is ambiguous. CDR1 SGHTA and CDR2 FQGTGA come from the germline V gene. The V gene lost 5 bases and the J gene lost 3 bases, with 17 bases spanning the gap. CDR3 size: 16 residues.

The chain couples TRBV29-1 to TRBJ1-1; D not resolved. This CDR3 comprises 13 residues. V was pared by 5 bases and J by 1 base, with 11 bases between. Germline V gene lookup returns CDR1 SQVTM and CDR2 ANQGSEA. The DNA of the CDR3 is TGCAGCGTTATGCAACGTCCGAACACTGAAGCTTTCTTT. It is translated as CSVMQRPNTEAFF.

This clonotype was counted between two and nine times. The chain links TRBV2 to TRBJ2-2; 8 positions match TRBD2. The CDR3 contains 15 residues. V was clipped by 7 bases and J by 1 base; unmatched bases: 5. CDR1 SNHLY and CDR2 FYNNEI come from the germline V gene. In DNA form, the CDR3 reads TGTGCCAGCACTACTAGCGGAAGGAACACCGGGGAGCTGTTTTTT. It is translated as CASTTSGRNTGELFF.

The chain uses TRBV7-3 and TRBJ2-5; possibly TRBD1 or TRBD2 for D (5 bases each). CDR3 length: 14 amino acids. The V end lost 5 bases, the J end lost 5 bases, and 15 bases lay between the germline ends. CDR1 and CDR2 (germline): SGHTA, FQGTGA. The CDR3 spells CASSPQGAGETQYF. In nucleotides, the CDR3 is TGTGCCAGCAGCCCTCAGGGAGCTGGGGAGACCCAGTACTTC.

The chain carries TRBV7-3 and TRBJ2-2, with D uncertain. The V and J ends lost 1 base and 8 bases respectively, with 8 bases between them. CDR3 size: 13 residues. CDR1 is SGHTA and CDR2 is FQGTGA in the germline V gene. The CDR3 nucleotides are TGTGCCAGCAGCTTAAACCCTGAAGGGGAGCTGTTTTTT. As protein: CASSLNPEGELFF. The whole variable domain, remainder taken from reference TRBV7-3 and TRBJ2-2, is GAGVSQTPSNKVTEKGKYVELRCDPISGHTALYWYRQSLGQGPEFLIYFQGTGAADDSGLPNDRFFAVRPEGSVSTLKIQRTERGDSAVYLCASSLNPEGELFFGEGSRLTVL.

This clonotype was seen a handful of times. V and J are TRBV11-3 and TRBJ2-7; 10 bases agree with TRBD2. Germline V gene lookup returns CDR1 SGHNT and CDR2 YENEEA. V shed 5 bases, J shed 3 bases, and the junction held 10 bases outside the gene matches. The CDR3 consists of 16 residues. The CDR3 here is CASSRSGLAGDYEQYF. The CDR3 DNA is TGTGCCAGCAGCCGATCAGGGCTAGCGGGAGACTACGAGCAGTACTTC.

The rearrangement links TRBV10-2 to TRBJ1-4; D is perhaps TRBD1 (6 bases). This CDR3 has 12 residues. The V gene lost 6 bases and the J gene lost 8 bases, with 10 bases spanning the gap. Germline lookup yields CDR1 WSHSY and CDR2 SAAADI. CDR3 amino acids: CASSRDTEKLFF. For the CDR3, the DNA is TGCGCCAGCAGCCGGGACACCGAAAAACTGTTTTTT.

This chain links TRBV7-8 with TRBJ2-4; D is possibly TRBD1 or TRBD2 (5 bases each). V was pared by 5 bases and J by 0 bases, with 14 bases between. The CDR3 has 16 residues. Germline V gives CDR1 SGHVS, CDR2 FQNEAQ. CDR3 loop: CASSEGSALAKNIQYF. The CDR3 DNA follows: TGTGCCAGCAGCGAGGGGTCTGCTCTAGCCAAAAACATTCAGTACTTC.

This clonotype came up a few times. This CDR3 is CASSFDSTGELFF. The CDR3 nucleotides are TGTGCCAGCAGCTTTGACAGCACCGGGGAGCTGTTTTTT. This chain connects TRBV5-8 to TRBJ2-2, with D tentatively TRBD1 (5 bases). Trimming removed 2 bases from V and 4 bases from J, with 6 bases in between. CDR1 is SGHTS, CDR2 YDEGEE, per germline. CDR3 length: 13 amino acids.

The rearrangement uses TRBV5-6 and TRBJ1-5; D may be TRBD1 (5 bases). With 4 bases removed from V and 7 bases from J, the gap between germline ends came to 9 bases. The CDR3 spans 12 residues. Germline-derived CDR1 and CDR2 are SGHDT and YYEEEE. The CDR3: CASSRQLQPQHF. Here the CDR3 DNA reads TGTGCCAGCAGCAGACAGCTACAGCCCCAGCATTTT.

The genes are TRBV7-9 and TRBJ2-7; 8 bases match TRBD1. Germline CDR1 SEHNR, CDR2 FQNEAQ (reference sequence). The CDR3 totals 13 residues. V lost 5 bases and J lost 5; bases outside the gene matches: 5. The CDR3 DNA reads as TGTGCCAGCAGCCCCAGGGGGCCGGACGAGCAGTACTTC. This translates into CASSPRGPDEQYF.

This chain joins TRBV4-1 and TRBJ1-5; D remains unclear. The CDR3 is made up of 14 amino acids. The germline gives CDR1 MGHRA, CDR2 YSYEKL. Trimming pared 2 bases from V and 4 bases from J, leaving 9 bases between. The CDR3 here is CASSQFLGNQPQHF. In nucleotides, the CDR3 is TGCGCCAGCAGCCAATTTTTGGGAAATCAGCCCCAGCATTTT.

By sample share, this clonotype is medium-sized. The J gene is TRBJ1-1, the V gene TRBV5-4; D may be TRBD1 (6 bases). The CDR3 covers 14 residues. In germline, CDR1 is SGHNT, CDR2 YYREEE (reference sequence). Trimming stripped 3 bases from V and 3 bases from J, with 12 bases between. The CDR3, as DNA: TGTGCCAGCAGCTCGGCAGGGGAGGACACTGAAGCTTTCTTT. As protein: CASSSAGEDTEAFF.

The rearrangement joins TRBV5-6 to TRBJ1-4; 8 bases match TRBD1. From germline, CDR1 is SGHDT and CDR2 YYEEEE. The CDR3 is made up of 15 amino acids. Trimming removed 4 bases from V and 10 bases from J; junction bases left unmatched: 12. The CDR3 sequence is CASSPAENRGGKLFF. Written as DNA, the CDR3 is TGTGCCAGCAGCCCAGCAGAAAACAGGGGGGGAAAACTGTTTTTT.

The V gene is TRBV10-3, the J gene TRBJ2-1; 13 bases fit TRBD2. Germline CDR1 and CDR2: ENHRY and SYGVKD. The CDR3 is 15 amino acids. Trimming cost V 4 bases and J 9 bases; bases outside gene matches: 6. CDR3 bases: TGTGCCATCAGTGGGACTAGCGGGAGAGGTGGTGAGCAGTTCTTC. Translating gives CAISGTSGRGGEQFF.

This clonotype was seen a handful of times. The chain employs TRBV20-1 and TRBJ2-1; D remains unclear. The germline V gene has CDR1 DFQATT and CDR2 SNEGSKA (reference sequence). V shed 0 bases and J shed 5 bases, with 8 bases lying between them. The CDR3 covers 13 residues. CDR3 in amino acids: CSARELTDNEQFF. CDR3 coding DNA: TGCAGTGCTAGAGAGCTCACCGACAATGAGCAGTTCTTC.

The J gene is TRBJ2-1, the V gene TRBV11-2; 12 bases match TRBD2. The CDR3 totals 13 residues. The V segment lost 6 bases and the J segment 14 bases; nucleotides outside the gene matches: 8. CDR1 is SGHAT, CDR2 FQNNGV, per germline. CDR3 nucleotides: TGTGCCAGCAGAAGCTTGACTAGCGGGAGAGAGTTCTTC. Translation gives CASRSLTSGREFF.

This clonotype occurred a few times. V gene TRBV2 combines with J gene TRBJ1-5, with 8 bases aligning to TRBD1. Trimming cost V 6 bases and J 2 bases; bases outside gene matches: 9. Germline V gene data show CDR1 as SNHLY and CDR2 as FYNNEI. The CDR3 runs to 16 residues. Here the CDR3 DNA reads TGTGCCAGCAGCCACCCAGGGGGCGCCGGCAATCAGCCCCAGCATTTT. This translates into CASSHPGGAGNQPQHF.

Judged by abundance, this clonotype is large. The rearrangement joins TRBV10-3 to TRBJ2-3, with D uncertain. The CDR3 runs to 16 residues. The V end was cut by 0 bases, the J end by 0 bases, with 10 bases between. The germline CDR1 and CDR2 sequences are ENHRY and SYGVKD. The CDR3 nucleotides read TGTGCCATCAGTGAGTCGGCCAAATCTAGCACAGATACGCAGTATTTT. It yields the protein CAISESAKSSTDTQYF.

The table lists this clonotype with a few counts. The chain recombines TRBV10-1 with TRBJ1-1; D call uncertain. This CDR3 region has 14 residues. Germline CDR1 reads WNHNN; CDR2 reads SYGVQD (reference sequence). Trimming cost V 6 bases and J 8 bases, with 19 bases left between them. Written as DNA, the CDR3 is TGCGCCAGCAGCAATCCTACCGACTTCGGGGAAGCTTTCTTT. Translation gives CASSNPTDFGEAFF.

By frequency in the sample, this clonotype is large. V usage is TRBV30 and J usage is TRBJ1-4; D uncertain. The V gene lost 4 bases and the J gene lost 7 bases, with 13 bases spanning the gap. CDR1 is GTSNPN, CDR2 SVGIG, per germline (reference sequence). This CDR3 spans 13 amino acids. CDR3: CAWNRGTGEKLFF. The CDR3 bases are TGTGCCTGGAACCGGGGTACCGGTGAAAAACTGTTTTTT.

This clonotype was counted between two and nine times. CDR3 amino acids: CASSLASGRAGDTQYF. CDR3 nucleotides: TGCGCCAGCAGCTTGGCCAGCGGGAGGGCCGGAGATACGCAGTATTTT. The chain couples TRBV5-1 to TRBJ2-3; 10 nucleotides align to TRBD2. The CDR3 length is 16 residues. After removal of 0 bases from V and 5 bases from J, the junction contained 6 bases not matched to a gene. Germline V lookup: CDR1 SGHRS, CDR2 YFSETQ.